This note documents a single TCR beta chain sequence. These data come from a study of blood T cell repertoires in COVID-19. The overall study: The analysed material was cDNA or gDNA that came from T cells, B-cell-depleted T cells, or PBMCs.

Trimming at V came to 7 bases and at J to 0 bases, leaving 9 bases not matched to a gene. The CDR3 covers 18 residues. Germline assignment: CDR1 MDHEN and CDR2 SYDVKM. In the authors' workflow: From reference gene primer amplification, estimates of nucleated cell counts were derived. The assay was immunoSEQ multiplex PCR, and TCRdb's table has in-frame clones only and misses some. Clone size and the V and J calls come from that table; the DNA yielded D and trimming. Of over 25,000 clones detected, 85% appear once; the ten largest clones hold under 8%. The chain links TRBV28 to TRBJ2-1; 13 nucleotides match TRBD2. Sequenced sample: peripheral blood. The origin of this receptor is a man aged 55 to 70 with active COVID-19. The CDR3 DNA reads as TGTGCCAGCACTAGGGGACTAGCGGGATCCAGCTCCTACAATGAGCAGTTCTTC. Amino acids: CASTRGLAGSSSYNEQFF.